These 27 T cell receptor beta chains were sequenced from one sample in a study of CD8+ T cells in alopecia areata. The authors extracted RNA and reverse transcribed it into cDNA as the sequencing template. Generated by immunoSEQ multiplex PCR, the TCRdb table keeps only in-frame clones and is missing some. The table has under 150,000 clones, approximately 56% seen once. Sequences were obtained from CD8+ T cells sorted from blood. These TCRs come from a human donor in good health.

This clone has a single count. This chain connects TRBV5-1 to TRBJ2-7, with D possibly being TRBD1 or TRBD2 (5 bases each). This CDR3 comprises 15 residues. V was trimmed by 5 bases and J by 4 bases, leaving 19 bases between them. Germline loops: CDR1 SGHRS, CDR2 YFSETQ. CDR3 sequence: CASRDAGALGYEQYF. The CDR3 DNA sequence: TGCGCCAGCAGGGACGCCGGGGCTCTGGGATACGAGCAGTACTTC. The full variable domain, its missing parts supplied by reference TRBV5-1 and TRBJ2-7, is KAGVTQTPRYLIKTRGQQVTLSCSPISGHRSVSWYQQTPGQGLQFLFEYFSETQRNKGNFPGRFSGRQFSNSRSEMNVSTLELGDSALYLCASRDAGALGYEQYFGPGTRLTVT.

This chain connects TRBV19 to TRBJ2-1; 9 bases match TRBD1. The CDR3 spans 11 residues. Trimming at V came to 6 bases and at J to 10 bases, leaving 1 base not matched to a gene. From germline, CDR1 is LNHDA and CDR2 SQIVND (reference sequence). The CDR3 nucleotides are TGTGCCAGTAGGGGACAGGGCGAGCAGTTCTTC. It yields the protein CASRGQGEQFF.

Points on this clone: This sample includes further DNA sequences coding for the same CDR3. CDR3 DNA sequence: TGTGCCAGCAGCCCAGGACAGGCAAATCAGCCCCAGCATTTT. Amino acids: CASSPGQANQPQHF. This chain joins TRBV27 and TRBJ1-5; 7 nucleotides agree with TRBD1. The CDR3 loop spans 14 amino acids. CDR1 is MNHEY and CDR2 is SMNVEV in the germline V gene (reference sequence). The trim removed 6 bases at V and 4 bases at J, leaving 6 bases unmatched.

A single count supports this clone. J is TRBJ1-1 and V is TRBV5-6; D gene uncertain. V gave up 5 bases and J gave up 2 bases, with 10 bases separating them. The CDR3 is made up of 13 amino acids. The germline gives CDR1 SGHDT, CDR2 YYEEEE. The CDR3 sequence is CASSLQANTEAFF. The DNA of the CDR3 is TGTGCCAGCAGTTTGCAAGCCAACACTGAAGCTTTCTTT.

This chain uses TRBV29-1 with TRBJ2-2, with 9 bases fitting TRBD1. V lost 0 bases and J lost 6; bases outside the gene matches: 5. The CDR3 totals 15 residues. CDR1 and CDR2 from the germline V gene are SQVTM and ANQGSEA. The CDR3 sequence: CSVEDGDREAGELFF. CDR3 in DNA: TGCAGCGTTGAAGATGGGGACAGGGAAGCCGGGGAGCTGTTTTTT.

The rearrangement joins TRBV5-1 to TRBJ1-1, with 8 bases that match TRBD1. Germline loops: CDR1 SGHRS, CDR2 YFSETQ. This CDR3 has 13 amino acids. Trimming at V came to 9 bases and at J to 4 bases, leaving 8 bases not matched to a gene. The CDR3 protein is CATRTGSGTEAFF. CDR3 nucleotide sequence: TGCGCCACTCGGACAGGGTCGGGCACTGAAGCTTTCTTT.

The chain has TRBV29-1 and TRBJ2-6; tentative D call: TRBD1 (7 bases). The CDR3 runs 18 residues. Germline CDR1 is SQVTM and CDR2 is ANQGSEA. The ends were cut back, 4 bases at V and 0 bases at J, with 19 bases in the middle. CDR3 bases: TGCAGCGTTGCGGGACAGACGGGAGATAGCTCTGGGGCCAACGTCCTGACTTTC. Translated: CSVAGQTGDSSGANVLTF.

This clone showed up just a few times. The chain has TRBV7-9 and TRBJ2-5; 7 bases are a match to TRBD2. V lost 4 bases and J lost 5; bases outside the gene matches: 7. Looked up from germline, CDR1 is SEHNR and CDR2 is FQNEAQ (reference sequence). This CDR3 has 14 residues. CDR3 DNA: TGTGCCAGCAGCTCCCAGCGGGATCGGGAGACCCAGTACTTC. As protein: CASSSQRDRETQYF.

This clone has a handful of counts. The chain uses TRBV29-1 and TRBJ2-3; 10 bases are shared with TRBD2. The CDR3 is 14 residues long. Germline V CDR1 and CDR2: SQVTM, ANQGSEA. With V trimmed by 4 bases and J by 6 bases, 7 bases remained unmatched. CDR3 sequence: CSVGPSGSGDTQYF. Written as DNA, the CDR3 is TGCAGCGTTGGGCCTAGCGGGAGTGGTGATACGCAGTATTTT.

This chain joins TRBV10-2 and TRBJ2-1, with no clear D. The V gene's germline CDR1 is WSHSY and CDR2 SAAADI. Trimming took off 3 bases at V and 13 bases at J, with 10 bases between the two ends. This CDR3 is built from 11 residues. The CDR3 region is CASSDSGIQFF. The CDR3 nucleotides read TGCGCCAGCAGTGATTCAGGCATACAGTTCTTC.

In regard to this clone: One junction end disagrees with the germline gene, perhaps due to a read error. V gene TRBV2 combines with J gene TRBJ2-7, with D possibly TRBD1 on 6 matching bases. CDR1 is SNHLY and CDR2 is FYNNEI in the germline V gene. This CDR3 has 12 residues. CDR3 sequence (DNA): TGTGCCAGCAGTGAAAAAGGGACATCAAGGAACTTC. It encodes CASSEKGTSRNF.

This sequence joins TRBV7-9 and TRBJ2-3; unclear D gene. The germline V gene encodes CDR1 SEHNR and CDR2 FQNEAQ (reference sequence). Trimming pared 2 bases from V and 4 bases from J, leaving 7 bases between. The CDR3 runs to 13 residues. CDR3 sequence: CASSLPSSDTQYF. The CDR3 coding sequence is TGTGCCAGCAGCTTACCTAGTTCAGATACGCAGTATTTT.

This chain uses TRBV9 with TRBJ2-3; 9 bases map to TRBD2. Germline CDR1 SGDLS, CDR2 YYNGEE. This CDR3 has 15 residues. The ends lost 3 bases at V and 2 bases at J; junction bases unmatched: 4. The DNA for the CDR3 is TGTGCCAGCAGCGCCCTAGCGGGGCACACAGATACGCAGTATTTT. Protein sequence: CASSALAGHTDTQYF. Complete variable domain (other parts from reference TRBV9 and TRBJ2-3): DSGVTQTPKHLITATGQRVTLRCSPRSGDLSVYWYQQSLDQGLQFLIQYYNGEERAKGNILERFSAQQFPDLHSELNLSSLELGDSALYFCASSALAGHTDTQYFGPGTRLTVL.

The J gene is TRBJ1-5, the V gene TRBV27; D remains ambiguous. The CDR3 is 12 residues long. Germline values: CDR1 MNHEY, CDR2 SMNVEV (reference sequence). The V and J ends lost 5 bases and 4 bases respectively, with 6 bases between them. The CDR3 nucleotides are TGTGCCAGCAGTACTCCAAATCAGCCCCAGCATTTT. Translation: CASSTPNQPQHF.

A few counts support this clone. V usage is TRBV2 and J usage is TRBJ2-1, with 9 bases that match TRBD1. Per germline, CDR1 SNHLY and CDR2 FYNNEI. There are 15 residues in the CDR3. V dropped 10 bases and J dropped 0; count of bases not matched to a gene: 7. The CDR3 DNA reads TGTGCCACCTACGGGGACAGGGACTCCTACAATGAGCAGTTCTTC. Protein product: CATYGDRDSYNEQFF.

CDR3 in amino acids: CASSSAGKPTEAFF. DNA of the CDR3: TGTGCCAGCAGCTCGGCAGGGAAACCAACTGAAGCTTTCTTT. This sequence joins TRBV7-9 and TRBJ1-1; possible D gene TRBD1, 5 bases. This CDR3 region has 14 residues. With 4 bases removed from V and 5 bases from J, the gap between germline ends came to 14 bases. Germline CDR1 reads SEHNR; CDR2 reads FQNEAQ (reference sequence).

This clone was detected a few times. The CDR3 loop reads CASSRQMGFTEAFF. The CDR3 DNA is TGTGCCAGCTCCCGACAGATGGGCTTCACTGAAGCTTTCTTT. The V and J genes are TRBV5-4 and TRBJ1-1; D possibly corresponds to TRBD1 (5 bases). V was clipped by 7 bases and J by 4 bases, with 17 bases between them. There are 14 residues in the CDR3. CDR1 and CDR2 (germline): SGHNT, YYREEE (reference sequence).

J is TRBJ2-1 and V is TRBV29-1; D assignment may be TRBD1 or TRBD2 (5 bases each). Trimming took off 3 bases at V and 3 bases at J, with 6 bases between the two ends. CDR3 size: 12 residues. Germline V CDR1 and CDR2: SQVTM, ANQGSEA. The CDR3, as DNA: TGCAGCGTTGATGGGGGCTACAATGAGCAGTTCTTC. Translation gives CSVDGGYNEQFF.

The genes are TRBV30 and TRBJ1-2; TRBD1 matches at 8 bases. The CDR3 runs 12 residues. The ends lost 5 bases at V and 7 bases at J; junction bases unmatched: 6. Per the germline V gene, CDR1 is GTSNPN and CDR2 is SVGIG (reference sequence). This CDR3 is CAWDGQGFGYTF. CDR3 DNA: TGTGCCTGGGACGGACAGGGATTTGGCTACACCTTC. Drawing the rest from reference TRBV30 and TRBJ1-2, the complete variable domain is SQTIHQWPATLVQPVGSPLSLECTVEGTSNPNLYWYRQAAGRGLQLLFYSVGIGQISSEVPQNLSASRPQDRQFILSSKKLLLSDSGFYLCAWDGQGFGYTFGSGTRLTVV.

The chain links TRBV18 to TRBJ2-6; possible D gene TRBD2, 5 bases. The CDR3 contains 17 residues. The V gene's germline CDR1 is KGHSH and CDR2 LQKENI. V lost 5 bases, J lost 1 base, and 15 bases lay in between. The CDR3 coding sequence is TGTGCCAGCTCATCTACCGCTACGGGGTCTGGGGCCAACGTCCTGACTTTC. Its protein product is CASSSTATGSGANVLTF.

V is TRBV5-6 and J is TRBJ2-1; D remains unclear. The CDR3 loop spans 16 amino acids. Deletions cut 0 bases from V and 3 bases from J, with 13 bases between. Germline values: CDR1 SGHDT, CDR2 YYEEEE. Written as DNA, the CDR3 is TGTGCCAGCAGCTTGGCCGCAGTGCCAATCTACAATGAGCAGTTCTTC. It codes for CASSLAAVPIYNEQFF.

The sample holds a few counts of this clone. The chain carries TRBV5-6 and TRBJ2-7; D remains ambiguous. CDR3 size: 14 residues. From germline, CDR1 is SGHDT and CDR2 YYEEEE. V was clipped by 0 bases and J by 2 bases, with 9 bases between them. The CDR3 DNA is TGTGCCAGCAGCTTGGGGGGTTCCCCCTACGAGCAGTACTTC. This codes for CASSLGGSPYEQYF.

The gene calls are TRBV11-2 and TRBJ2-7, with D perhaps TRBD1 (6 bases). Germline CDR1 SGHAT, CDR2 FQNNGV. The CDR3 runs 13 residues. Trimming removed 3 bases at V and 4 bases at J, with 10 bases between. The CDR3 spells CASSFRQDYEQYF. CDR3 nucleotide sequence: TGTGCCAGCAGCTTCCGACAGGATTACGAGCAGTACTTC.

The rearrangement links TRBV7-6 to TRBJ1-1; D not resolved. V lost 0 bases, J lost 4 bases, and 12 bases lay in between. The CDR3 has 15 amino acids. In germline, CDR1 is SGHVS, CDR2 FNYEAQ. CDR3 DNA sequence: TGTGCCAGCAGCTTAGCCAGCGTTTGGGTCACTGAAGCTTTCTTT. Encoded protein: CASSLASVWVTEAFF. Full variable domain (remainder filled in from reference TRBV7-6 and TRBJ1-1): GAGVSQSPRYKVTKRGQDVALRCDPISGHVSLYWYRQALGQGPEFLTYFNYEAQQDKSGLPNDRFSAERPEGSISTLTIQRTEQRDSAMYRCASSLASVWVTEAFFGQGTRLTVV.

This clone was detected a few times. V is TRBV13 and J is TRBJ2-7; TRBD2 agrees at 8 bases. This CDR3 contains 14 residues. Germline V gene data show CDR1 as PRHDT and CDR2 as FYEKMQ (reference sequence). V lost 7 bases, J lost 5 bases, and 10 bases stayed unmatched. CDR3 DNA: TGTGCCAGCAAATCAGAAAGCGGGAGAGACGAGCAGTACTTC. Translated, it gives CASKSESGRDEQYF.

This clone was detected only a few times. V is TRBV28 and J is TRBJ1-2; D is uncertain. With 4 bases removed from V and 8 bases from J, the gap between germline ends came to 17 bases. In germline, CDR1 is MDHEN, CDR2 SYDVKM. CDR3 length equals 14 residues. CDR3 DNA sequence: TGTGCCAGCAGTTCGACATGGACGTACGGGGGCTACACCTTC. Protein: CASSSTWTYGGYTF.

The CDR3 DNA sequence: TGTGCCAGCAGCCCTAGCGGGAGATCGGGGTACGAGCAGTACTTC. It specifies CASSPSGRSGYEQYF. V gene TRBV7-9 combines with J gene TRBJ2-7, with 10 nucleotides matching TRBD2. The CDR3 is 15 residues long. J was trimmed by 4 bases and V by 5 bases; bases with no gene match: 8. Germline V gene lookup returns CDR1 SEHNR and CDR2 FQNEAQ (reference sequence).